Listed below are T cell receptor beta chains from one sample, sequenced in a study of CXCR3-negative and CXCR3-positive naive CD8 T cells. TCRdb reprocessed the 5' RACE reads, keeping one entry per CDR3 protein, no DNA. The repertoire table contains some 85,000 distinct CDR3 sequences. The source material was naive CXCR3+ CD8+ T cells from blood. Every receptor here comes from a human donor in good health. Some clones in this sample may be carry-over from other donors' samples. Each CDR3 is given with its conserved first and last residue.

j_call v_call cdr3_aa
TRBJ1-2 TRBV20-1 CSATRDRGVDGYTF
TRBJ2-1 TRBV4-2 CASSPQPAGGYNEQFF
TRBJ2-7 TRBV7-9 CASIDSLSYEQYF
TRBJ1-4 TRBV7-9 CASSLPTNEKLFF
TRBJ2-1 TRBV28 CASSLRFNNEQFF
TRBJ2-2 TRBV6-5 CASRLGTSLTGELFF
TRBJ1-5 TRBV7-9 CASSTRGGAGQPQHF
TRBJ2-3 TRBV7-8 CASSLVEGGGTSTDTQYF
TRBJ2-5 TRBV5-5 CASSRTGETQYF
TRBJ2-1 TRBV14 CASSPLSRASYNEQFF